One and the same sample provided the 21 T cell receptor beta chains below, sequenced in a study of blood T cell repertoires in COVID-19. The protocol was immunoSEQ multiplex PCR, while the TCRdb copy is restricted to in-frame clones and leaves out a portion. The table has over 70,000 clones, approximately 90% seen once. Source material: peripheral blood. These receptors were collected from a human donor with active COVID-19. The donor label of this sample is uncertain.

V and J are TRBV6-5 and TRBJ1-3; D gene ambiguous. CDR3 size: 15 residues. Germline V gives CDR1 MNHEY, CDR2 SVGAGI. Trimming removed 4 bases at V and 3 bases at J, with 13 bases between. In nucleotides, the CDR3 is TGTGCCAGCAGTTCCGGGAATAGAAATGGAAACACCATATATTTT. Protein sequence: CASSSGNRNGNTIYF.

The rearrangement links TRBV7-3 to TRBJ1-2, with D possibly TRBD1 on 6 matching bases. Germline loops: CDR1 SGHTA, CDR2 FQGTGA. The V end lost 4 bases, the J end lost 7 bases, and 16 bases lay between the germline ends. The length of the CDR3 is 14 residues. CDR3 in amino acids: CASSSMDSRGGYTF. The CDR3 bases are TGTGCCAGCAGCTCGATGGACAGTAGGGGTGGCTACACCTTC. The full variable domain, rest sourced from reference TRBV7-3 and TRBJ1-2, is GAGVSQTPSNKVTEKGKYVELRCDPISGHTALYWYRQSLGQGPEFLIYFQGTGAADDSGLPNDRFFAVRPEGSVSTLKIQRTERGDSAVYLCASSSMDSRGGYTFGSGTRLTVV.

The V and J genes are TRBV11-2 and TRBJ2-7, with D maybe TRBD1 (5 bases). In germline, CDR1 is SGHAT, CDR2 FQNNGV. The CDR3 has 15 residues. Trimming took 0 bases from V and 3 from J, leaving 12 bases between them. CDR3 bases: TGTGCCAGCAGCTTAGAGCCGGCAGGGCTCTACGAGCAGTACTTC. This gives the protein CASSLEPAGLYEQYF.

This sequence joins TRBV29-1 and TRBJ2-5; TRBD2 matches 7 bases. This CDR3 has 13 amino acids. V gave up 3 bases and J gave up 5 bases; unmatched junction bases: 6. Germline values: CDR1 SQVTM, CDR2 ANQGSEA. Here the CDR3 reads CSVEEAGVETQYF. Here the CDR3 DNA reads TGCAGCGTTGAGGAGGCGGGGGTTGAGACCCAGTACTTC.

The chain employs TRBV7-3 and TRBJ2-1, with D perhaps TRBD2 (5 bases). The CDR3 sequence is 13 residues long. Between the trimmed V and J ends, which lost 8 bases and 5 bases, there was a span of 13 bases. CDR1 is SGHTA and CDR2 is FQGTGA in the germline V gene. Here the CDR3 DNA reads TGTGCCAGCGCCCGTAAGCGGAACAATGAGCAGTTCTTC. It translates to CASARKRNNEQFF.

The chain couples TRBV14 to TRBJ2-7; tentative D call: TRBD1 (6 bases). The CDR3 spans 14 residues. Germline values: CDR1 SGHDN, CDR2 FVKESK. Trimming took 1 base from V and 5 from J, leaving 12 bases between them. As DNA, the CDR3 is TGTGCCAGCAGCCAAGGAGGGGGTACAAACGAGCAGTACTTC. Residues: CASSQGGGTNEQYF.

The J gene is TRBJ2-3, the V gene TRBV5-1; 10 bases match TRBD1. The CDR3 runs 15 residues. Unmatched junction bases numbered 4, after V lost 5 bases and J lost 1 base. Germline V CDR1 and CDR2: SGHRS, YFSETQ. The CDR3 sequence is CASSSGTGGTDTQYF. CDR3 nucleotide sequence: TGCGCCAGCAGTTCCGGGACAGGGGGCACAGATACGCAGTATTTT. Variable domain in full (rest from reference TRBV5-1 and TRBJ2-3): KAGVTQTPRYLIKTRGQQVTLSCSPISGHRSVSWYQQTPGQGLQFLFEYFSETQRNKGNFPGRFSGRQFSNSRSEMNVSTLELGDSALYLCASSSGTGGTDTQYFGPGTRLTVL.

This clone appeared once. The chain couples TRBV5-1 to TRBJ1-6; D is uncertain. This CDR3 has 13 residues. V lost 4 bases, J lost 8 bases, and 10 bases lay in between. Germline V lookup: CDR1 SGHRS, CDR2 YFSETQ. CDR3 protein: CASSGGEDSPLHF. The CDR3 nucleotides are TGCGCCAGCAGCGGCGGGGAAGATTCACCCCTCCACTTT.

The rearrangement uses TRBV13 and TRBJ2-7; maybe TRBD2 (5 bases). The CDR3 is 14 amino acids. Between the trimmed V and J ends, which lost 4 bases and 2 bases, there was a span of 12 bases. Germline values: CDR1 PRHDT, CDR2 FYEKMQ (reference sequence). The CDR3 here is CASSSRLAAYEQYF. CDR3 sequence (DNA): TGTGCCAGCAGCTCCCGGCTAGCCGCCTACGAGCAGTACTTC.

The chain carries TRBV2 and TRBJ2-1, with 8 bases matching TRBD1. This CDR3 region has 15 residues. Germline V gives CDR1 SNHLY, CDR2 FYNNEI. Unmatched junction bases numbered 4, after V lost 6 bases and J lost 0 bases. In DNA, the CDR3 is TGTGCCAGCAGGGACAGGGTCATCTCCTACAATGAGCAGTTCTTC. Translation gives CASRDRVISYNEQFF. The complete variable domain, with remaining parts taken from reference TRBV2 and TRBJ2-1, reads EPEVTQTPSHQVTQMGQEVILRCVPISNHLYFYWYRQILGQKVEFLVSFYNNEISEKSEIFDDQFSVERPDGSNFTLKIRSTKLEDSAMYFCASRDRVISYNEQFFGPGTRLTVL.

The chain recombines TRBV6-6 with TRBJ2-5; D remains ambiguous. Looked up from germline, CDR1 is MNHNY and CDR2 is SVGAGI (reference sequence). The CDR3 extends over 15 amino acids. Trimming pared 0 bases from V and 5 bases from J, leaving 13 bases between. CDR3 DNA: TGTGCCAGCAGTTACTCGTCAGTGGAGAGGGAGACCCAGTACTTC. Translation: CASSYSSVERETQYF.

V usage is TRBV19 and J usage is TRBJ2-1, with D possibly TRBD1 on 5 matching bases. Per germline, CDR1 LNHDA and CDR2 SQIVND (reference sequence). The CDR3 runs 14 residues. V gave up 4 bases and J gave up 3 bases, with 10 bases separating them. The CDR3 DNA reads TGTGCCAGTAGTAGGGGCGAGGTCTACAATGAGCAGTTCTTC. Its translation is CASSRGEVYNEQFF.

The rearrangement links TRBV24-1 to TRBJ2-7; D possibly corresponds to TRBD1 (7 bases). V was clipped by 4 bases and J by 6 bases, with 18 bases between them. This CDR3 region has 15 residues. From germline, CDR1 is KGHDR and CDR2 SFDVKD. The CDR3 loop is CATSDTETGRREQYF. The CDR3 bases are TGTGCCACCAGTGACACAGAGACAGGGAGGCGCGAGCAGTACTTC.

The V gene is TRBV19, the J gene TRBJ1-3; 7 nucleotides align to TRBD1. V gave up 5 bases and J gave up 0 bases; unmatched junction bases: 10. Germline CDR1 and CDR2: LNHDA and SQIVND (reference sequence). The CDR3 extends over 17 amino acids. The CDR3 spells CASSPRQAGGSGNTIYF. The CDR3 bases are TGTGCCAGTAGTCCCCGACAGGCAGGGGGCTCTGGAAACACCATATATTTT.

This clone was seen once. The V and J genes are TRBV11-1 and TRBJ2-1; a weak D match, TRBD1 (6 bases). Germline values: CDR1 SGHAT, CDR2 FQDESV (reference sequence). The CDR3 is 13 residues long. V was shortened by 4 bases and J by 8 bases, with 12 bases between the two germline ends. The CDR3 is CASSSLQGYEQFF. CDR3 coding DNA: TGTGCCAGCAGCTCATTACAGGGCTATGAGCAGTTCTTC.

V usage is TRBV25-1 and J usage is TRBJ1-1; no clear D. Germline assignment: CDR1 MGHDK and CDR2 SYGVNS. V dropped 5 bases and J dropped 0 bases, with 7 bases sitting between them. The CDR3 extends over 13 amino acids. The CDR3 spells CASSTGLNTEAFF. The CDR3 bases are TGTGCCAGCAGTACGGGGTTGAACACTGAAGCTTTCTTT.

The chain recombines TRBV27 with TRBJ2-1, with D perhaps matching TRBD2 (5 bases). The V end lost 0 bases, the J end lost 7 bases, and 13 bases lay between the germline ends. The CDR3 is 15 amino acids. The germline CDR1 and CDR2 sequences are MNHEY and SMNVEV (reference sequence). The CDR3 DNA follows: TGTGCCAGCAGTTTATCGTTTTCACGGGGAAATGAGCAGTTCTTC. It is translated as CASSLSFSRGNEQFF.

The chain joins TRBV27 to TRBJ2-7; 8 bases map to TRBD2. CDR1 is MNHEY and CDR2 is SMNVEV in the germline V gene (reference sequence). CDR3 length equals 15 residues. V shed 3 bases, J shed 2 bases, and the junction held 6 bases outside the gene matches. The CDR3 sequence is CASSFLAGPAYEQYF. CDR3 nucleotide sequence: TGTGCCAGCAGTTTCTTAGCGGGGCCCGCCTACGAGCAGTACTTC.

This clone appeared once. The gene calls are TRBV12-2 and TRBJ1-2. TRBV12-2 is a pseudogene. The CDR3 loop spans 13 amino acids. The CDR3 DNA sequence: TGTGCAAGTCGCCCGCCGGGATTACAACGTCGAACCTTC. Amino acids: CASRPPGLQRRTF.

The chain joins TRBV5-6 to TRBJ2-7, with D possibly TRBD2 on 6 matching bases. CDR1 SGHDT and CDR2 YYEEEE come from the germline V gene. V lost 0 bases and J 2 bases, leaving 12 bases between the germline ends. CDR3 size: 15 residues. The CDR3 is CASSLVDGGPYEQYF. The CDR3 DNA reads TGTGCCAGCAGCTTGGTGGACGGGGGACCCTACGAGCAGTACTTC.

The chain links TRBV6-5 to TRBJ2-1, with 7 bases matching TRBD1. The CDR3 runs 15 residues. The J segment lost 5 bases and the V segment lost 5 bases, leaving 9 bases of the junction unmatched. Germline lookup yields CDR1 MNHEY and CDR2 SVGAGI. DNA for the CDR3: TGTGCCAGCAGTACACACAGGGGCAGTAACAATGAGCAGTTCTTC. Its protein product is CASSTHRGSNNEQFF.